The text below deals with one TCR beta chain. The data originate from a study of blood T cell repertoires in COVID-19. Overall study context: PBMCs, B-cell-depleted T cells, or T cells were the source of the cDNA or gDNA that made up the material.

The CDR3 extends over 11 amino acids. V shed 8 bases and J shed 5 bases, with 7 bases lying between them. Germline V gives CDR1 LNHNV, CDR2 YYDKDF (reference sequence). How the authors handled the data: For nucleated cells, counts were estimated from reference gene primer amplification. Measured with immunoSEQ multiplex PCR; TCRdb has only the in-frame clones, and not every one. That table furnishes V, J and clone size, whereas the DNA furnished D and trimming. The sample has fewer than 650,000 clones, 85% to 90% seen once; the top ten hold around 7.8%. The TCR originated in a woman aged 45 to 65 with COVID-19, enrolled during active disease. This chain joins TRBV15 and TRBJ2-1; D call uncertain. Material for sequencing was peripheral blood. The CDR3 sequence: CATGPHNEQFF. The CDR3 bases are TGTGCCACCGGGCCCCACAATGAGCAGTTCTTC.